This TCR beta chain came from a study of T cell responses to AZD1222 COVID-19 vaccine. The CDR3 spans 11 residues. Deletions cut 2 bases from V and 12 bases from J, with 8 bases between. Germline V CDR1 and CDR2: GTSNPN, SVGIG (reference sequence). The count of this clone is one. Its cognate antigen is unknown. The study's findings and limits: Only a handful of AZD1222 recipients were seropositive at baseline. Unmutated variant regions are reportedly targeted by nearly half of spike-specific TCRs. There were mostly white British donors and more females than males, and clonal diversity was possibly underestimated.

The protocol was immunoSEQ multiplex PCR, while the TCRdb copy is restricted to in-frame clones and leaves out a portion. The sample consists of 100,000 or so clones, 89% of them appearing once. The receptor was derived from an adult who received the AZD1222 COVID-19 vaccine. The rearrangement links TRBV30 to TRBJ1-6; D unresolved. The sequences come from peripheral blood, collected 28 days after the second AZD1222 dose. CDR3 loop: CAWSRDGPLHF. CDR3 coding DNA: TGTGCCTGGAGTAGGGATGGACCCCTCCACTTT.